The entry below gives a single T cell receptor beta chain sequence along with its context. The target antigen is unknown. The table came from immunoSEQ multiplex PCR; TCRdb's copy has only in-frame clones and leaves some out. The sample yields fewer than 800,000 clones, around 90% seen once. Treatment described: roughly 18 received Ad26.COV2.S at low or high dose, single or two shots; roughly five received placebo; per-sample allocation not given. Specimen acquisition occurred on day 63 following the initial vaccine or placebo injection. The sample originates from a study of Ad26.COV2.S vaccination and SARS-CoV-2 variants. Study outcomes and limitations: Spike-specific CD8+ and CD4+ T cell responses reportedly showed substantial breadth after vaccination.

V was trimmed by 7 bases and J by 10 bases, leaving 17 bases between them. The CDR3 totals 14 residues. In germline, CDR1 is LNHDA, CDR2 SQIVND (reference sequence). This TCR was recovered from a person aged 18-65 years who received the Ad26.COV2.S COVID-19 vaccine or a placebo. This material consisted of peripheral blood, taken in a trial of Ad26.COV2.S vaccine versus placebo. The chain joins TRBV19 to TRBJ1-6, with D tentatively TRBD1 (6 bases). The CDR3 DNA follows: TGTGCCAGTACCGAGGGGGGGCGCCGGTCACCCCTCCACTTT. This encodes CASTEGGRRSPLHF. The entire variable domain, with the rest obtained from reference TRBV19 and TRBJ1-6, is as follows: DGGITQSPKYLFRKEGQNVTLSCEQNLNHDAMYWYRQDPGQGLRLIYYSQIVNDFQKGDIAEGYSVSREKKESFPLTVTSAQKNPTAFYLCASTEGGRRSPLHFGNGTRLTVT.